These 17 T cell receptor beta chains originate from one sample sequenced in a study of neoadjuvant nivolumab and ipilimumab in lung cancer. The assay was immunoSEQ multiplex PCR, and TCRdb's table has in-frame clones only and misses some. The sample has 9,500 to 10,000 clones, around 81% seen once; the top ten hold under 4%. The sequencing here drew on peripheral blood, taken before neoadjuvant nivolumab, alone or with ipilimumab. These TCRs come from an adult with non-small cell lung cancer.

The CDR3 loop reads CASSPRAPAGPNTEAFF. The CDR3 nucleotides read TGTGCCAGCTCACCCCGAGCGCCGGCGGGACCGAACACTGAAGCTTTCTTT. The chain combines TRBV18 with TRBJ1-1, with D tentatively TRBD1 (5 bases). V was pared by 3 bases and J by 1 base, with 18 bases between. CDR1 KGHSH and CDR2 LQKENI come from the germline V gene. The length of the CDR3 is 17 residues.

The CDR3 is CASSLSGTGSNEKLFF. In DNA form, the CDR3 reads TGCGCCAGCAGCCTATCCGGGACAGGGAGTAATGAAAAACTGTTTTTT. The J gene is TRBJ1-4, the V gene TRBV5-1; 9 positions agree with TRBD1. With 4 bases clipped from V and 4 bases from J, the junction kept 8 bases outside the gene matches. Germline V gene lookup returns CDR1 SGHRS and CDR2 YFSETQ. This CDR3 has 16 amino acids.

The rearrangement joins TRBV5-1 to TRBJ2-5, with D possibly matching TRBD2 (5 bases). The ends were cut back, 1 base at V and 7 bases at J, with 17 bases in the middle. The V gene's germline CDR1 is SGHRS and CDR2 YFSETQ. CDR3 length equals 15 residues. The CDR3 DNA is TGCGCCAGCAGCTTGATCGGGTCGGGGAGATGGACCCAGTACTTC. Protein: CASSLIGSGRWTQYF.

J is TRBJ2-3 and V is TRBV5-1; 8 bases match TRBD2. Trimming took 4 bases from V and 3 from J; bases not matched to a gene: 7. There are 15 residues in the CDR3. Looked up from germline, CDR1 is SGHRS and CDR2 is YFSETQ. The CDR3 nucleotides read TGCGCCAGCAGCAATACGGGACTAGAGACAGATACGCAGTATTTT. Translating gives CASSNTGLETDTQYF.

The chain has TRBV5-5 and TRBJ2-3; no clear D gene. Germline V gene sequence: CDR1 SGHKS, CDR2 YYEKEE (reference sequence). The CDR3 runs to 16 residues. The V and J ends lost 4 bases and 5 bases respectively, with 20 bases between them. CDR3 loop: CASSADTRNGKDTQYF. The CDR3 nucleotides read TGTGCCAGCAGCGCAGATACACGGAACGGAAAAGATACGCAGTATTTT. Looking up the rest from reference TRBV5-5 and TRBJ2-3 gives the full variable domain: DAGVTQSPTHLIKTRGQQVTLRCSPISGHKSVSWYQQVLGQGPQFIFQYYEKEERGRGNFPDRFSARQFPNYSSELNVNALLLGDSALYLCASSADTRNGKDTQYFGPGTRLTVL.

This clone was seen a few times. V and J are TRBV25-1 and TRBJ1-1; D is uncertain. This CDR3 is 12 amino acids long. Germline V gene lookup returns CDR1 MGHDK and CDR2 SYGVNS. Trimming took off 1 base at V and 1 base at J, with 1 base between the two ends. DNA of the CDR3: TGTGCCAGCAGTGAATGGAACACTGAAGCTTTCTTT. It specifies CASSEWNTEAFF.

This clone was recorded only once. In nucleotides, the CDR3 is TGTGCCACCAGCAGAGGGACTAGCGGGGGCTACAATGAGCAGTTCTTC. This translates into CATSRGTSGGYNEQFF. This chain uses TRBV15 with TRBJ2-1, with 13 positions matching TRBD2. Germline assignment: CDR1 LNHNV and CDR2 YYDKDF (reference sequence). This CDR3 has 16 amino acids. The J segment lost 3 bases and the V segment lost 1 base, leaving 0 bases of the junction unmatched.

The chain carries TRBV5-1 and TRBJ1-1; D is possibly TRBD1 (5 bases). V dropped 7 bases and J dropped 1 base, with 14 bases sitting between them. This CDR3 is 14 amino acids long. CDR1 is SGHRS, CDR2 YFSETQ, per germline. This chain's CDR3 is CASRQGDRNTEAFF. CDR3 coding DNA: TGCGCCAGCCGTCAAGGCGACAGGAACACTGAAGCTTTCTTT.

The chain combines TRBV5-4 with TRBJ2-7; 8 nucleotides match TRBD2. V gave up 4 bases and J gave up 0 bases; unmatched junction bases: 3. The germline V gene encodes CDR1 SGHNT and CDR2 YYREEE (reference sequence). The CDR3 has 14 residues. CDR3 protein: CASSPSGFSYEQYF. For the CDR3, the DNA is TGTGCCAGCAGCCCTAGCGGGTTCTCCTACGAGCAGTACTTC. Full variable domain (remainder filled in from reference TRBV5-4 and TRBJ2-7): ETGVTQSPTHLIKTRGQQVTLRCSSQSGHNTVSWYQQALGQGPQFIFQYYREEENGRGNFPPRFSGLQFPNYSSELNVNALELDDSALYLCASSPSGFSYEQYFGPGTRLTVT.

The sample holds one count of this clone. The chain carries TRBV10-1 and TRBJ2-7; D is uncertain. The V gene lost 6 bases and the J gene lost 6 bases, with 12 bases spanning the gap. Germline loops: CDR1 WNHNN, CDR2 SYGVQD (reference sequence). This CDR3 contains 12 residues. CDR3 in DNA: TGCGCCAGCAGCCGCACGACTGGCGAGCAGTACTTC. Translating it yields CASSRTTGEQYF.

The genes are TRBV29-1 and TRBJ2-7; TRBD1 aligns across 10 bases. The CDR3 loop spans 14 amino acids. The V segment lost 3 bases and the J segment 2 bases; nucleotides outside the gene matches: 4. Per germline, CDR1 SQVTM and CDR2 ANQGSEA. This CDR3 reads CSVDPGTGAYEQYF. CDR3 nucleotide sequence: TGCAGCGTTGACCCTGGGACAGGGGCCTACGAGCAGTACTTC.

The V and J genes are TRBV10-3 and TRBJ1-1; D gene unclear. The V end lost 2 bases, the J end lost 1 base, and 8 bases lay between the germline ends. This CDR3 spans 14 amino acids. Germline lookup yields CDR1 ENHRY and CDR2 SYGVKD. This CDR3 is CAISEERQNTEAFF. The CDR3 region has the DNA TGTGCCATCAGTGAGGAAAGGCAGAACACTGAAGCTTTCTTT.

This clone showed up just once. The J gene is TRBJ2-7, the V gene TRBV27; TRBD2 aligns across 13 bases. CDR1 and CDR2 from the germline V gene are MNHEY and SMNVEV (reference sequence). This CDR3 region has 15 residues. J lost 5 bases, V lost 5 bases, and 6 bases had no gene match. The CDR3 spells CASSPGTSGANEQYF. In nucleotides, the CDR3 is TGTGCCAGCAGTCCAGGGACTAGCGGGGCCAACGAGCAGTACTTC.

The gene calls are TRBV6-6 and TRBJ1-2; possible D gene TRBD1, 5 bases. The CDR3 extends over 14 amino acids. The V and J ends lost 6 bases and 5 bases respectively, with 16 bases between them. Per the germline V gene, CDR1 is MNHNY and CDR2 is SVGAGI (reference sequence). CDR3 DNA sequence: TGTGCCAGCAGGTCTGGGGCACTAAATTATGGCTACACCTTC. The encoded protein is CASRSGALNYGYTF.

The chain carries TRBV14 and TRBJ2-1; no firm D call. The CDR3 totals 16 residues. The germline V gene has CDR1 SGHDN and CDR2 FVKESK. With 0 bases removed from V and 9 bases from J, the gap between germline ends came to 18 bases. DNA for the CDR3: TGTGCCAGCAGCCAAGACTCGGGCCTCTGGGCGAGTGAGCAGTTCTTC. Encoded protein: CASSQDSGLWASEQFF.

V is TRBV6-4 and J is TRBJ2-1; the match to TRBD1 covers 10 bases. The CDR3 contains 15 residues. The V gene end was trimmed by 2 bases and the J gene end by 7 bases; junction bases not matched to a gene: 5. Germline V gives CDR1 MRHNA, CDR2 SNTAGT. The CDR3 here is CASSDPGQGLNEQFF. The CDR3 DNA reads as TGTGCCAGCAGTGACCCGGGACAGGGGTTGAATGAGCAGTTCTTC.

As DNA, the CDR3 is TGTGCCAGTAGTATAGGGAGTGAGGGTAATGAGCAGTTCTTC. Translated, it gives CASSIGSEGNEQFF. V is TRBV19 and J is TRBJ2-1, with D tentatively TRBD2 (5 bases). Germline V gives CDR1 LNHDA, CDR2 SQIVND (reference sequence). Deletions cut 1 base from V and 7 bases from J, with 11 bases between. The CDR3 consists of 14 residues.